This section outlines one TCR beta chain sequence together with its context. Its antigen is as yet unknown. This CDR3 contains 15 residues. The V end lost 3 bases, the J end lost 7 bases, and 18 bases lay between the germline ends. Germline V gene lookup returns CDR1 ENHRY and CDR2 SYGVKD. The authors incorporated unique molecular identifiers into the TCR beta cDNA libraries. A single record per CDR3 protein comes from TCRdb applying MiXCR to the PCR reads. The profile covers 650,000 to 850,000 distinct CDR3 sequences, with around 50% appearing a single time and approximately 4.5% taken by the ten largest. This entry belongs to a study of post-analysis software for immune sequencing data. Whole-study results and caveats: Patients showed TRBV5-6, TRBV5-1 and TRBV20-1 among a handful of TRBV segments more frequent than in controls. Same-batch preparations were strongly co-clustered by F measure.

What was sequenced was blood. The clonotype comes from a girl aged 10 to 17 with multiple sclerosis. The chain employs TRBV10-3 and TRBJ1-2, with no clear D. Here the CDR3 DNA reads TGTGCCATCAGTGATCGGGCAGGAAACGTTTCTGGCTACACCTTC. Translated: CAISDRAGNVSGYTF.